One TCR beta chain is described in this entry. Its antigen is unknown. The data derive from a study of T cell responses to AZD1222 COVID-19 vaccine. General observations from the study: Among the donors, most were white British and more were female, and clonal diversity was possibly underestimated. In all cases, repertoires were sampled only after the peak T cell response.

CDR1 is LGHDT, CDR2 YNNKEL, per germline (reference sequence). The V end was cut by 7 bases, the J end by 3 bases, with 12 bases between. The CDR3 has 13 amino acids. Produced via immunoSEQ multiplex PCR; TCRdb's table is partial and in-frame only. The sample has about 100,000 clones, about 91% seen once. V is TRBV3-1 (or the pseudogene TRBV3-2) and J is TRBJ2-5; the D gene is possibly TRBD2 (6 bases). The clonotype was recovered from an adult in good health. The sample consisted of peripheral blood, taken on day 0 of AZD1222 vaccination. CDR3 DNA sequence: TGTGCCAGCATCCCGACTAGTGAAGAGACCCAGTACTTC. Encoded protein: CASIPTSEETQYF.